Below are 9 T cell receptor beta chains sequenced from a single sample in a study of blood T cell repertoires in COVID-19 (dated by TCRdb to 2020 to 2022). Library creation used the immunoSEQ multiplex PCR assay. Imported from immuneACCESS, the table was reduced by TCRdb to in-frame sequences with V and J called. These copies leave out some clones; in studies compared against another copy, an unresolved V gene accounts for under half, and the cause of the remainder is not known. The sample includes about 98,000 clones, with roughly 87% observed a single time. The ten largest clones take up around a sixth of the sample. Sequencing was carried out using peripheral blood. The receptors were sampled from an elderly man with acute or convalescent COVID-19.

The chain has TRBV9 and TRBJ2-2; D not resolved. CDR3 length: 15 residues. V lost 0 bases and J lost 7, with 13 bases in between. Germline V gene data show CDR1 as SGDLS and CDR2 as YYNGEE. CDR3 nucleotides: TGTGCCAGCAGCGTAGACTTGGTCTCGAGCGGGGAGCTGTTTTTT. This encodes CASSVDLVSSGELFF.

The chain couples TRBV15 to TRBJ1-1; TRBD1 aligns across 12 bases. CDR3 length: 17 amino acids. Germline V lookup: CDR1 LNHNV, CDR2 YYDKDF (reference sequence). Losses at the gene ends were 0 bases for V and 5 bases for J; bases not matched to a gene: 7. This chain's CDR3 is CATSREGTGGARTEAFF. The CDR3 DNA is TGTGCCACCAGCAGAGAGGGGACAGGGGGCGCTCGGACTGAAGCTTTCTTT.

This chain joins TRBV7-2 and TRBJ2-1; 10 bases map to TRBD2. Germline V gives CDR1 SGHTA, CDR2 FQGNSA. The junction had 3 bases not matched to a gene; V was cut back by 1 base and J by 6 bases. The CDR3 extends over 15 amino acids. The CDR3 loop reads CASSLGSGGANEQFF. CDR3 bases: TGTGCCAGCAGCTTAGGGAGCGGGGGGGCCAATGAGCAGTTCTTC.

The rearrangement uses TRBV5-1 and TRBJ2-1; 9 bases agree with TRBD2. CDR1 SGHRS and CDR2 YFSETQ come from the germline V gene. The CDR3 sequence is 16 residues long. J was trimmed by 1 base and V by 3 bases; bases with no gene match: 5. The CDR3 reads CASSYQTSGSYNEQFF. In nucleotides, the CDR3 is TGCGCCAGCAGCTACCAGACTAGCGGTTCCTACAATGAGCAGTTCTTC. The complete variable domain, with remaining parts taken from reference TRBV5-1 and TRBJ2-1, reads KAGVTQTPRYLIKTRGQQVTLSCSPISGHRSVSWYQQTPGQGLQFLFEYFSETQRNKGNFPGRFSGRQFSNSRSEMNVSTLELGDSALYLCASSYQTSGSYNEQFFGPGTRLTVL.

V and J are TRBV19 and TRBJ2-5; 14 bases are shared with TRBD2. CDR1 is LNHDA, CDR2 SQIVND, per germline (reference sequence). V trimming: 4 bases; J trimming: 5 bases; junction bases outside the gene matches: 15. The CDR3 spans 19 residues. Here the CDR3 DNA reads TGTGCCAGTAGTACTAGCCGACTAGCGGGAGGGCCGTCCCGGGAGACCCAGTACTTC. Encoded protein: CASSTSRLAGGPSRETQYF. The whole variable domain, filled in from reference TRBV19 and TRBJ2-5, reads DGGITQSPKYLFRKEGQNVTLSCEQNLNHDAMYWYRQDPGQGLRLIYYSQIVNDFQKGDIAEGYSVSREKKESFPLTVTSAQKNPTAFYLCASSTSRLAGGPSRETQYFGPGTRLLVL.

The rearrangement joins TRBV7-9 to TRBJ2-3, with D maybe TRBD1 (6 bases). The CDR3 sequence is 15 residues long. Per germline, CDR1 SEHNR and CDR2 FQNEAQ (reference sequence). Trimming shortened V by 0 bases and J by 3 bases, and 10 bases separated the two germline ends. The CDR3, as DNA: TGTGCCAGCAGCTTAGCCACTACAGGGACAGATACGCAGTATTTT. Translation: CASSLATTGTDTQYF.

The gene calls are TRBV28 and TRBJ1-1; possibly TRBD1 for D (5 bases). This CDR3 has 16 amino acids. Trimming took off 4 bases at V and 0 bases at J, with 15 bases between the two ends. Germline V CDR1 and CDR2: MDHEN, SYDVKM. CDR3 nucleotides: TGTGCCAGCAGTTCTTCAGGGTCGTGGATGAACACTGAAGCTTTCTTT. This translates into CASSSSGSWMNTEAFF. The complete variable domain, with remaining parts taken from reference TRBV28 and TRBJ1-1, reads DVKVTQSSRYLVKRTGEKVFLECVQDMDHENMFWYRQDPGLGLRLIYFSYDVKMKEKGDIPEGYSVSREKKERFSLILESASTNQTSMYLCASSSSGSWMNTEAFFGQGTRLTVV.

The V gene is TRBV7-2, the J gene TRBJ1-1; TRBD1 matches 7 bases. V trimming: 2 bases; J trimming: 5 bases; junction bases outside the gene matches: 5. From germline, CDR1 is SGHTA and CDR2 FQGNSA. The CDR3 sequence is 14 residues long. The DNA of the CDR3 is TGTGCCAGCAGCTTAAAAGAGGGGGCGACTGAAGCTTTCTTT. Protein product: CASSLKEGATEAFF.

This clone was seen only a few times. The chain employs TRBV6-4 and TRBJ2-3; 11 nucleotides line up with TRBD1. CDR3 length equals 15 residues. Germline loops: CDR1 MRHNA, CDR2 SNTAGT. Trimming took 4 bases from V and 4 from J; bases not matched to a gene: 4. Here the CDR3 DNA reads TGTGCCAGCAGTGCCCGGGACAGGGGGGCAGATACGCAGTATTTT. Translating gives CASSARDRGADTQYF.